The clone carrying this T cell receptor (beta chain) came up a few times. Its matching antigen is unknown. The TCR beta cDNA libraries carried unique molecular identifiers. Around 500,000 cDNA molecules were obtained per 1 to 10 million input T cells. MiXCR, applied by TCRdb to the PCR reads, yields one record per CDR3 protein. The table has approximately 770,000 distinct CDR3 sequences, about 45% seen once. The record originates from a study of post-analysis software for immune sequencing data. Overall study results and limits: Significantly lower normalized Chao1 diversity was seen in multiple sclerosis patients than in controls. Four to six TRBV segments were significantly more frequent in patients than in controls. TRBV5-6, TRBV5-1 and TRBV20-1 were among these segments. Those samples that were prepared in the same batch co-clustered strongly by F measure.

Germline CDR1 is SQVTM and CDR2 is ANQGSEA. V lost 4 bases, J lost 8 bases, and 14 bases lay in between. The CDR3 sequence is 12 residues long. The sequence came from a girl aged 10 to 17 with multiple sclerosis. J is TRBJ1-2 and V is TRBV29-1; unclear D gene. Sample: blood. Written as DNA, the CDR3 is TGCAGCGTTGTGAAGGCTACGGGGGGCTACACCTTC. Protein: CSVVKATGGYTF.